This record concerns one T cell receptor beta chain sequence. Its antigen has not been determined. No clone much larger than this one lies a single base away; base qualities are absent. These data are taken from a study of OX40 agonist ivuxolimab in advanced cancers. With regard to the full study: Ivuxolimab, which targeted the costimulatory receptor OX40 (CD134), was an agonistic, fully human IgG2 monoclonal antibody. Intravenous ivuxolimab was administered to patients every 2 weeks at six dose levels: 0.01, 0.1, 0.3, 1.5, 3 and 10 mg/kg. Among the 50 to 55 dose-escalation patients, around 20 had hepatocellular carcinoma, roughly 15 melanoma, 9 renal cell carcinoma and 9 head and neck cancer. A male proportion of nearly 85% and a mean age of 60 years, ranging from roughly 23 to 85, were recorded for the dose-escalation cohort. Patients were allowed to have had prior anti-PD-1, anti-PD-L1 or anti-CTLA-4 therapy, and approximately 40% of the dose-escalation patients had been treated with checkpoint inhibitors. Partial responses were achieved by three dose-escalation patients, of whom one had hepatocellular carcinoma and two had cutaneous melanoma. The purpose of peripheral TCRbeta sequencing was to test whether ivuxolimab changed TCR sequence diversity and led to clonal T-cell expansion. The paper reports the monotherapy dose-escalation portion (N of about 54 patients) of the phase I ivuxolimab trial.

Summary of the overall study and its limitations: Low levels of normalized T-cell clonal expansion were also seen in some nonresponding patients. On average, CD8+ T cells showed more expanded clones than CD4+ T cells after ivuxolimab. Antigen specificity was not determined for the clonally expanded peripheral T cells. In partial responders in the 0.1-3.0 mg/kg groups, normalized peripheral clonal expansion was found to be among the lowest, especially among CD8+ T cells. At doses of 0.1 to 3.0 mg/kg, clonal expansion of both CD4+ and CD8+ blood T cells was observed from baseline to week 6.

Relative to germline, V is 1 base shorter and J is 8 bases shorter, with 21 bases between their ends. The germline V gene (reference sequence) sets CDR1 to MNHEY and CDR2 to SMNVEV. From cysteine to phenylalanine, the CDR3 is 17 amino acids long. Only the CDR3 portion is preserved as DNA: 51 bases, with reading frame beginning at the first base. The trial excluded patients who had a history of autoimmune disease or were on systemic immunosuppression. Peripheral blood for TCR sequencing was collected from all dose cohorts at baseline, on cycle 4 day 1, and on cycle 7 day 1. The samples were taken from a phase I, first-in-human, multicenter, open-label dose-escalation trial of ivuxolimab. Adults with locally advanced or metastatic melanoma, renal cell, hepatocellular, or head and neck squamous cell carcinoma were enrolled in the trial. Before TCR sequencing, CD4+ and CD8+ T cells were separately sorted from peripheral blood.

Genomic DNA was isolated from the sorted cells so that the TCRbeta CDR3 region could be sequenced. The immunoSEQ Assay was used for sequencing of TCRbeta CDR3 regions. In its TCRdb copy, this immuneACCESS table keeps in-frame sequences only and misses some clones. Where compared with another copy, unresolved V genes explain less than half of these, and the others have no known cause. This sample lists approximately 33,000 clones; more than 85% were detected once. About 38% of the sample is taken by the ten largest. The sequence came from an adult with an advanced solid tumor such as melanoma, head and neck, liver or kidney cancer. Sample: CD4+ or CD8+ T cells sorted from blood, taken in a trial of the OX40 agonist ivuxolimab. The V and J segments used are TRBV27 and TRBJ2-1, and TRBD1 may be the D gene, going by 5 matching bases. The DNA is TGTGCCAGCAGTTTATTAGGGGCCATAGCCGAAAGGTATGAGCAGTTCTTC. It encodes CASSLLGAIAERYEQFF.